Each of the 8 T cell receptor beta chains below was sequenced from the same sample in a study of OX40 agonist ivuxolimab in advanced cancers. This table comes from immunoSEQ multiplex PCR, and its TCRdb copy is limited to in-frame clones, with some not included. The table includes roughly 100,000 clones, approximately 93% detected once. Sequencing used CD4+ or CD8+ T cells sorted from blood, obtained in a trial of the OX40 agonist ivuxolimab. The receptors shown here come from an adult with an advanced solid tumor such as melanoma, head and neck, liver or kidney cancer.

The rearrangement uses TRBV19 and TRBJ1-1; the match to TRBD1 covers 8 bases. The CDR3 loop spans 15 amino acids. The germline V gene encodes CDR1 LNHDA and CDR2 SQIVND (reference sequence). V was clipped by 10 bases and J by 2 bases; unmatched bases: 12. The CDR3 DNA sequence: TGTGCCACCTCAGACAGGGGCCTCATTAACACTGAAGCTTTCTTT. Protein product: CATSDRGLINTEAFF.

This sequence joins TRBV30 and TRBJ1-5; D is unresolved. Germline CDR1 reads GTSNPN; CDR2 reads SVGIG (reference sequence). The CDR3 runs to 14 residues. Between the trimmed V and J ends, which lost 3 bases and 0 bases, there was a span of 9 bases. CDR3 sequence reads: CAWRTGFSNQPQHF. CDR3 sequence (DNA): TGTGCCTGGAGGACCGGCTTTAGCAATCAGCCCCAGCATTTT.

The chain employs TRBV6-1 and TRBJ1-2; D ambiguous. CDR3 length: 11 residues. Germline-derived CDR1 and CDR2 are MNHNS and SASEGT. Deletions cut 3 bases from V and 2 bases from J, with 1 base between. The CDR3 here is CASSENYGYTF. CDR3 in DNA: TGTGCCAGCAGTGAGAACTATGGCTACACCTTC.

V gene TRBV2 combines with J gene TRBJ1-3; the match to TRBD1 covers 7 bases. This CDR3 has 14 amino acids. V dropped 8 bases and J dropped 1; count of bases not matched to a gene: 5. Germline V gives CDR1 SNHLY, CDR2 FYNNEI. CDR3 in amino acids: CASHRGLSGNTIYF. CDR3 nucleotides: TGTGCCAGCCATAGGGGGCTATCTGGAAACACCATATATTTT.

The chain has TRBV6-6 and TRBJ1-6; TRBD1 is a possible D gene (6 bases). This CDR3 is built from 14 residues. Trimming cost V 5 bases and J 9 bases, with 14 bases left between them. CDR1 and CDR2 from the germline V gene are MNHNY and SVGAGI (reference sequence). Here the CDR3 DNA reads TGTGCCAGCAGTGCTCGGGGGGCCAGTTCACCCCTCCACTTT. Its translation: CASSARGASSPLHF.

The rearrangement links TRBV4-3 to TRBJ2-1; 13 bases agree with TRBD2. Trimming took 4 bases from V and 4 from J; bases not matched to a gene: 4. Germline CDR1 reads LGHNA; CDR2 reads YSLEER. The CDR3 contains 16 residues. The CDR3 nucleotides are TGCGCCAGCAGCCCGAGACTAGCGGGGGGTTACAATGAGCAGTTCTTC. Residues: CASSPRLAGGYNEQFF.

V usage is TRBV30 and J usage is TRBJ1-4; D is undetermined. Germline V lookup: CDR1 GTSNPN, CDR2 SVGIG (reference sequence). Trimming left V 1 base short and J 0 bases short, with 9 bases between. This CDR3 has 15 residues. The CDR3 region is CAWSEGVATNEKLFF. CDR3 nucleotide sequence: TGTGCCTGGAGTGAGGGAGTTGCAACTAATGAAAAACTGTTTTTT.

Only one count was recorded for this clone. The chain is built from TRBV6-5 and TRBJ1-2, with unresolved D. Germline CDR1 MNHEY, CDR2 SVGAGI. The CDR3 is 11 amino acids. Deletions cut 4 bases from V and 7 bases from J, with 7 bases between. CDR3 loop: CASSSPPGYTF. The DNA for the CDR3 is TGTGCCAGCAGTTCCCCGCCTGGCTACACCTTC.